These T cell receptor beta chains were read from a single sample in a study of shared clonotypes between healthy human individuals. Method: immunoSEQ multiplex PCR; TCRdb's copy keeps in-frame clones and lacks some. The sample has about 2.4 million clones, over 85% seen once. Sequencing was carried out using naive CD4+ T cells sorted from blood. The receptors here all came from a man between 18 and 29 years old in good health. Each CDR3 is given with its conserved first and last residue. D genes are given only for firm matches. Size is omitted from some rows. Given values are once, few, many or a class for expanded clones.

CDR3aa: CASSLTGTGVNEQYF
CDR3nt: TGTGCCAGCAGCTTAACCGGGACAGGGGTGAACGAGCAGTACTTC
j_gene: TRBJ2-7
d_gene: TRBD1
abundance: -
v_gene: TRBV5-5

CDR3aa: CASSWGQRTTDTQYF
CDR3nt: TGTGCTAGCAGCTGGGGACAGAGAACCACAGATACGCAGTATTTT
j_gene: TRBJ2-3
d_gene: TRBD1
abundance: -
v_gene: TRBV7-7

CDR3aa: CASSQDRGATAGANVLTF
CDR3nt: TGCGCCAGCAGCCAGGACAGGGGCGCGACCGCTGGGGCCAACGTCCTGACTTTC
j_gene: TRBJ2-6
d_gene: TRBD1
abundance: -
v_gene: TRBV4-3

CDR3aa: CASSFTTAYEQYF
CDR3nt: TGTGCCAGCAGCTTCACCACAGCATACGAGCAGTACTTC
j_gene: TRBJ2-7
d_gene: -
abundance: -
v_gene: TRBV11-2

CDR3aa: CATSRDGASHQPQHF
CDR3nt: TGTGCCACCAGCAGAGATGGCGCCAGTCATCAGCCCCAGCATTTT
j_gene: TRBJ1-5
d_gene: -
abundance: -
v_gene: TRBV15

CDR3aa: CASSEGDIWGTNYGYTF
CDR3nt: TGTGCCAGCAGTGAGGGGGATATATGGGGAACTAACTATGGCTACACCTTC
j_gene: TRBJ1-2
d_gene: -
abundance: -
v_gene: TRBV6-1

CDR3aa: CASSRPGTTDTQYF
CDR3nt: TGTGCCAGCAGTAGACCCGGGACCACAGATACGCAGTATTTT
j_gene: TRBJ2-3
d_gene: -
abundance: -
v_gene: TRBV6-5

CDR3aa: CASIPRDGRTEAFF
CDR3nt: TGTGCCAGCATCCCCCGAGATGGTAGAACTGAAGCTTTCTTT
j_gene: TRBJ1-1
d_gene: -
abundance: -
v_gene: TRBV5-4

CDR3aa: CASSSAGIYGYTF
CDR3nt: TGTGCCAGCAGCTCTGCCGGGATCTATGGCTACACCTTC
j_gene: TRBJ1-2
d_gene: -
abundance: once
v_gene: TRBV11-2

CDR3aa: CASSRRADQPQHF
CDR3nt: TGTGCCAGCAGCCGACGGGCGGATCAGCCCCAGCATTTT
j_gene: TRBJ1-5
d_gene: -
abundance: -
v_gene: TRBV6-5

CDR3aa: CASSLDRVGGYTF
CDR3nt: TGTGCCAGCAGTTTAGACAGGGTGGGAGGCTACACCTTC
j_gene: TRBJ1-2
d_gene: TRBD1
abundance: -
v_gene: TRBV28

CDR3aa: CASTGRGVEAFF
CDR3nt: TGTGCCAGCACGGGCAGGGGGGTTGAAGCTTTCTTT
j_gene: TRBJ1-1
d_gene: TRBD1
abundance: -
v_gene: TRBV6-6

CDR3aa: CASSVGALGTDTQYF
CDR3nt: TGTGCCAGCAGCGTAGGGGCCCTTGGTACAGATACGCAGTATTTT
j_gene: TRBJ2-3
d_gene: -
abundance: -
v_gene: TRBV9

CDR3aa: CASSLGSGHPYEQYF
CDR3nt: TGTGCCAGCAGCTTAGGGTCCGGACACCCGTACGAGCAGTACTTC
j_gene: TRBJ2-7
d_gene: -
abundance: once
v_gene: TRBV7-8

CDR3aa: CASSLGLGYGYTF
CDR3nt: TGTGCCAGCAGTCTTGGGTTGGGGTATGGCTACACCTTC
j_gene: TRBJ1-2
d_gene: -
abundance: -
v_gene: TRBV28

CDR3aa: CASSYSRLFSTEAFF
CDR3nt: TGTGCCAGCAGTTACTCGCGGCTTTTCTCCACTGAAGCTTTCTTT
j_gene: TRBJ1-1
d_gene: -
abundance: -
v_gene: TRBV6-5

CDR3aa: CASTSLTGGFGELFF
CDR3nt: TGTGCCAGCACCTCGTTGACAGGGGGCTTCGGGGAGCTGTTTTTT
j_gene: TRBJ2-2
d_gene: TRBD1
abundance: -
v_gene: TRBV9

CDR3aa: CASTQGLSNSPLHF
CDR3nt: TGTGCCAGCACCCAGGGACTGTCTAATTCACCCCTCCACTTT
j_gene: TRBJ1-6
d_gene: -
abundance: -
v_gene: TRBV6-6

CDR3aa: CASRSTGRDIQYF
CDR3nt: TGTGCCAGCAGATCGACAGGGCGTGACATTCAGTACTTC
j_gene: TRBJ2-4
d_gene: TRBD1
abundance: few
v_gene: TRBV2

CDR3aa: CASSLANGGGELAKNIQYF
CDR3nt: TGCGCCAGCAGCTTGGCCAACGGCGGGGGCGAACTAGCCAAAAACATTCAGTACTTC
j_gene: TRBJ2-4
d_gene: -
abundance: -
v_gene: TRBV5-1

CDR3aa: CASSPFGGIQETQYF
CDR3nt: TGTGCCAGCTCACCATTCGGGGGGATCCAAGAGACCCAGTACTTC
j_gene: TRBJ2-5
d_gene: TRBD2
abundance: -
v_gene: TRBV18

CDR3aa: CAWSLGTDTQYF
CDR3nt: TGTGCCTGGAGTCTGGGCACAGATACGCAGTATTTT
j_gene: TRBJ2-3
d_gene: -
abundance: -
v_gene: TRBV30

CDR3aa: CASSLGDRGYSYNSPLHF
CDR3nt: TGTGCCAGCAGCTTAGGGGACAGGGGTTACTCCTATAATTCACCCCTCCACTTT
j_gene: TRBJ1-6
d_gene: TRBD1
abundance: -
v_gene: TRBV7-2

CDR3aa: CASRTQEGGAEAFF
CDR3nt: TGTGCCAGCAGAACACAGGAGGGGGGGGCTGAAGCTTTCTTT
j_gene: TRBJ1-1
d_gene: -
abundance: -
v_gene: TRBV6-4